The source of this T cell receptor (beta chain) is a study of blood T cell repertoires in COVID-19. Across the whole study: The study drew acute and convalescent COVID-19 samples from the United States, Italy and Spain.

Followed longitudinally, the Seattle patients had been enrolled during active infection. The CDR3 is 15 amino acids. In germline, CDR1 is MNHEY, CDR2 SVGAGI. V was pared by 6 bases and J by 7 bases, with 9 bases of the junction left unmatched. Original handling: Amplification with reference gene primers provided the estimates of nucleated cell counts. TCRdb's table, derived via immunoSEQ multiplex PCR, lists solely in-frame clones and lacks some. V and J calls and clone size are those listed in that table; D and trimming were worked out from the DNA. The table includes some 160,000 clones, about nine tenths detected once.

The sequence came from a man aged 18 to 29 with COVID-19, enrolled during active disease. The sample comprised peripheral blood. V is TRBV6-5 and J is TRBJ1-6; 7 positions agree with TRBD1. As DNA, the CDR3 is TGTGCCAGCAGGGACCCAGACAGGGCCAATTCACCCCTCCACTTT. Protein: CASRDPDRANSPLHF.